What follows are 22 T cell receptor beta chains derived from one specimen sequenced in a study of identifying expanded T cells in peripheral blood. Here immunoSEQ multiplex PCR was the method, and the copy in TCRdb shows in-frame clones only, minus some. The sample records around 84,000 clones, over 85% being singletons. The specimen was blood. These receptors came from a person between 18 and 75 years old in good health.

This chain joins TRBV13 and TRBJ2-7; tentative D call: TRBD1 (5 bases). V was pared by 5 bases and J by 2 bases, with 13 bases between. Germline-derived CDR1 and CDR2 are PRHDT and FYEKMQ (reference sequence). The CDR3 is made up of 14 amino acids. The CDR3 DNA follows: TGTGCCAGCAGCCTTACAGGCTCCCCCTACGAGCAGTACTTC. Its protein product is CASSLTGSPYEQYF.

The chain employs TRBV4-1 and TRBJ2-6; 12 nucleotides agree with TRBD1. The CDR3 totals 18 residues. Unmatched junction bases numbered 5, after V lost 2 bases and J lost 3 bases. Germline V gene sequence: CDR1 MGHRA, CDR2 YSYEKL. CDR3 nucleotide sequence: TGCGCCAGCAGCCAACAGGGACAGGGGGCAGGTGGGGCCAACGTCCTGACTTTC. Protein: CASSQQGQGAGGANVLTF.

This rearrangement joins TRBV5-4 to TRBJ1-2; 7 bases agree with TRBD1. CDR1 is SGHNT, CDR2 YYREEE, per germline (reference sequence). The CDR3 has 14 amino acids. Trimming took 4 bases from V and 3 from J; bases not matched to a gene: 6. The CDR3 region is CASSQTGLDYGYTF. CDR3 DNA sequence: TGTGCCAGCAGCCAGACAGGGCTCGACTATGGCTACACCTTC.

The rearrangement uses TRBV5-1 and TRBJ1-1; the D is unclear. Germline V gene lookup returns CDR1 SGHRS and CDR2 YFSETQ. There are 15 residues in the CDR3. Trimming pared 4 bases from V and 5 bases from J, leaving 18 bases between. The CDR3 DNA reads TGCGCCAGCAGCCTTGTAAAGGGTCACGGAACTGAAGCTTTCTTT. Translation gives CASSLVKGHGTEAFF.

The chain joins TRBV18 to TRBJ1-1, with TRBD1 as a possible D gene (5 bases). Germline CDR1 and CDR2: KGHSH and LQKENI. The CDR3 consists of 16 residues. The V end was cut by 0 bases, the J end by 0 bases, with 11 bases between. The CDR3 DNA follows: TGTGCCAGCTCACCACCGGGGGACGGGATGAACACTGAAGCTTTCTTT. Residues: CASSPPGDGMNTEAFF.

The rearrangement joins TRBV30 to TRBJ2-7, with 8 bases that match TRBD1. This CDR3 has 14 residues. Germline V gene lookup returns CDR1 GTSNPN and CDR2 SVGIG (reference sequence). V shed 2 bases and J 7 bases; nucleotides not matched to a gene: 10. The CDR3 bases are TGTGCCTGGAGTCCTTTGAGGACAGGGAGGGAGCAGTACTTC. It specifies CAWSPLRTGREQYF.

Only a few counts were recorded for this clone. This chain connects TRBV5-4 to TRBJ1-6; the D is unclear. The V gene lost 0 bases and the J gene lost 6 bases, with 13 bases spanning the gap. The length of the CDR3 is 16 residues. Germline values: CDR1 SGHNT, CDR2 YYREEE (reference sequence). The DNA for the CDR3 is TGTGCCAGCAGCTTGGTATCGGGATCCGGTAATTCACCCCTCCACTTT. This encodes CASSLVSGSGNSPLHF.

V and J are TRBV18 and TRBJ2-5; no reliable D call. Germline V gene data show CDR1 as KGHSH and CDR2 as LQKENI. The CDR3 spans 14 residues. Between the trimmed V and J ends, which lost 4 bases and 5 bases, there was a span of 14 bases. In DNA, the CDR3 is TGTGCCAGCTCACGACCCGTAGGGCGGGAGACCCAGTACTTC. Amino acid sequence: CASSRPVGRETQYF.

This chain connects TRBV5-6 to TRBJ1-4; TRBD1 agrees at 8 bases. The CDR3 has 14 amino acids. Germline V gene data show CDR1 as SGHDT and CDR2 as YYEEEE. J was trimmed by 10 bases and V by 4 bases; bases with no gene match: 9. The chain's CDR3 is CASSPGQGEGKLFF. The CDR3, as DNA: TGTGCCAGCAGCCCCGGACAGGGTGAGGGAAAACTGTTTTTT. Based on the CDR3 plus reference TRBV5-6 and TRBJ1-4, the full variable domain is DAGVTQSPTHLIKTRGQQVTLRCSPKSGHDTVSWYQQALGQGPQFIFQYYEEEERQRGNFPDRFSGHQFPNYSSELNVNALLLGDSALYLCASSPGQGEGKLFFGSGTQLSVL.

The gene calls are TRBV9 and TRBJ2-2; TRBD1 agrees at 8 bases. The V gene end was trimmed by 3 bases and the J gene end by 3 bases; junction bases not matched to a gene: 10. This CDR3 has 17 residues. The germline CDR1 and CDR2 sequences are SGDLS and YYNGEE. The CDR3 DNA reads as TGTGCCAGCAGCGCCCCCCGGACAGGGACGGACACCGGGGAGCTGTTTTTT. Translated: CASSAPRTGTDTGELFF. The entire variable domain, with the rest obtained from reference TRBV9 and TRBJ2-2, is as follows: DSGVTQTPKHLITATGQRVTLRCSPRSGDLSVYWYQQSLDQGLQFLIQYYNGEERAKGNILERFSAQQFPDLHSELNLSSLELGDSALYFCASSAPRTGTDTGELFFGEGSRLTVL.

The CDR3 nucleotides read TGCAGCGTTATGGGACTAGCGGGGGGCGGCAATGAGCAGTTCTTC. Amino acids: CSVMGLAGGGNEQFF. The V gene is TRBV29-1, the J gene TRBJ2-1; 15 positions match TRBD2. Germline assignment: CDR1 SQVTM and CDR2 ANQGSEA. Trimming took 5 bases from V and 6 from J; bases not matched to a gene: 5. This CDR3 is built from 15 residues.

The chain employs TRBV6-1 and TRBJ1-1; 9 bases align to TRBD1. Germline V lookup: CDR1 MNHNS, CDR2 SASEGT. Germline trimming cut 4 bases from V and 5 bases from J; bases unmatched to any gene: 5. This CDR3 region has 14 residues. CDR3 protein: CASSGGQGRTEAFF. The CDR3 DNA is TGTGCCAGCAGTGGGGGACAGGGTAGAACTGAAGCTTTCTTT.

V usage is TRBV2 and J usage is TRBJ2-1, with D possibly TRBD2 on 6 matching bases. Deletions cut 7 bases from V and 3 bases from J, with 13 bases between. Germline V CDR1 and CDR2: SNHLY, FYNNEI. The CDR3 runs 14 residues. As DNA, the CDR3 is TGTGCCAGCATACCTAGCGTTGACTACAATGAGCAGTTCTTC. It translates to CASIPSVDYNEQFF.

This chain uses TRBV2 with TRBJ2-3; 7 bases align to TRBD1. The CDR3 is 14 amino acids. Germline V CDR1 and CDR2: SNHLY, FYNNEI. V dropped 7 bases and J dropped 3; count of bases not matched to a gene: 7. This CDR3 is CASTGTAQTDTQYF. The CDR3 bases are TGTGCCAGCACTGGGACAGCACAAACAGATACGCAGTATTTT.

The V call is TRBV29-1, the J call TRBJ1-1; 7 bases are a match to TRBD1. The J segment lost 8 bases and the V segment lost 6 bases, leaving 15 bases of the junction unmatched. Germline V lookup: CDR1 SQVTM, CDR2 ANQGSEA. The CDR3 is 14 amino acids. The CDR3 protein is CSVSKTGTALEAFF. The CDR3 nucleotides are TGCAGCGTCTCCAAAACCGGGACAGCATTGGAAGCTTTCTTT.

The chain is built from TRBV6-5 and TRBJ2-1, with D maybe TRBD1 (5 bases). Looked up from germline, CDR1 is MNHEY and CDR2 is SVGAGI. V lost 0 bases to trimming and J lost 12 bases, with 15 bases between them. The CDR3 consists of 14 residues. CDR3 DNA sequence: TGTGCCAGCAGTTACTCCCAGGGCAGCAATTGGCAGTTCTTC. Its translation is CASSYSQGSNWQFF.

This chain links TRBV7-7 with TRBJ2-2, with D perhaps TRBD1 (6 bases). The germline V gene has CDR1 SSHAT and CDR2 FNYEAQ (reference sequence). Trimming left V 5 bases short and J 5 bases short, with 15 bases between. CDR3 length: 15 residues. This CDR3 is CASSPLGAGTGELFF. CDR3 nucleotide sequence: TGTGCCAGCAGCCCCCTGGGGGCAGGTACCGGGGAGCTGTTTTTT. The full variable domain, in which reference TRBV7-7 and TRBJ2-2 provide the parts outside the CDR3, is GAGVSQSPRYKVTKRGQDVTLRCDPISSHATLYWYQQALGQGPEFLTYFNYEAQPDKSGLPSDRFSAERPEGSISTLTIQRTEQRDSAMYRCASSPLGAGTGELFFGEGSRLTVL.

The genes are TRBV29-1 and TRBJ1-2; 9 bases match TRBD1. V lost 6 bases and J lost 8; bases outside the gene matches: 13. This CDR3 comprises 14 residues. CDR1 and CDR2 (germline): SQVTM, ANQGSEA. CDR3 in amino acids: CSVPNGGQGYGYTF. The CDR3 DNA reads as TGCAGCGTCCCTAACGGGGGACAGGGATACGGCTACACCTTC.

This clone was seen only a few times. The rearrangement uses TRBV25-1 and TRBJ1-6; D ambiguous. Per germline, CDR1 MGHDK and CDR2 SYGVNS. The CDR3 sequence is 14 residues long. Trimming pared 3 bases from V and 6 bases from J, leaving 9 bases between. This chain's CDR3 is CASSDDRPNSPLHF. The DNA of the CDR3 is TGTGCCAGCAGTGACGACCGTCCTAATTCACCCCTCCACTTT.

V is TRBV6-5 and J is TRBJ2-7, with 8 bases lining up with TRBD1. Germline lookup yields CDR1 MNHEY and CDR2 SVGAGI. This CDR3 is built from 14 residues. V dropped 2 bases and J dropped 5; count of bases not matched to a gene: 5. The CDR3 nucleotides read TGTGCCAGCAGTTACGGGGGACAGGCAGACGAGCAGTACTTC. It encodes CASSYGGQADEQYF.

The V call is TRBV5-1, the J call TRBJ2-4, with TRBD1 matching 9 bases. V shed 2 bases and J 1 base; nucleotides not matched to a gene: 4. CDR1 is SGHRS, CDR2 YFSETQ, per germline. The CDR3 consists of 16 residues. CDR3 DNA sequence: TGCGCCAGCAGCTTACGGACAGGGGTGGCCAAAAACATTCAGTACTTC. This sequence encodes CASSLRTGVAKNIQYF. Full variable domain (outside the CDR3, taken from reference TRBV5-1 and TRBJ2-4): KAGVTQTPRYLIKTRGQQVTLSCSPISGHRSVSWYQQTPGQGLQFLFEYFSETQRNKGNFPGRFSGRQFSNSRSEMNVSTLELGDSALYLCASSLRTGVAKNIQYFGAGTRLSVL.

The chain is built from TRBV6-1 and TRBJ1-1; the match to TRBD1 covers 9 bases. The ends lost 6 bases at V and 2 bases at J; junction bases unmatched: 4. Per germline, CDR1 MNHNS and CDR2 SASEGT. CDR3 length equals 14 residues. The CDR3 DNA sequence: TGTGCCAGCAGCGGACAGGGGCGCAACACTGAAGCTTTCTTT. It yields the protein CASSGQGRNTEAFF.